The T cell receptor (beta chain) under discussion was sequenced for a study of blood T cell repertoires in COVID-19. Across the whole study: Acute-phase and convalescent COVID-19 samples originated in the United States, Italy and Spain.

This table comes from immunoSEQ multiplex PCR, and its TCRdb copy is limited to in-frame clones, with some not included. In the table there are more than 60,000 clones, around 67% of which are singletons. Germline V CDR1 and CDR2: MDHEN, SYDVKM. Trimming at V came to 5 bases and at J to 10 bases, leaving 8 bases not matched to a gene. This CDR3 has 15 amino acids. The sequenced sample was peripheral blood. The chain is built from TRBV28 and TRBJ2-1, with 13 bases that match TRBD2. This TCR derives from a human donor with acute or convalescent COVID-19. The donor label of this sample is uncertain. The CDR3 reads CASSPGLAGVLEQFF. The DNA for the CDR3 is TGTGCCAGCAGTCCAGGACTAGCGGGAGTGTTAGAGCAGTTCTTC.